The clone carrying this TCR beta chain has a handful of counts. Antigen unknown. Treatment reported: approximately 11-day PBMC culture with coronavirus spike peptide pools or control peptides (ViraFEST assay). IL-2 at 10 IU/ml and peptide pools at about 9.5 ug/ml were added to PBMCs cultured at over 1.5 million per well. Isolation of CD4+ T cells by negative selection took place after about 10 days of culture. These data come from a study of vaccination and CD4 T cells after COVID-19. On the study more broadly: There were two doses of either BNT162b2 or mRNA-1273 vaccine given to participants. Stimulation of the cells used overlapping spike peptide pools from SARS-CoV-2 and from the common cold coronaviruses HCoV-NL63, HCoV-OC43 and HCoV-229E.

The CDR3 is 16 residues long. V shed 5 bases and J shed 4 bases, with 20 bases lying between them. CDR1 and CDR2 (germline): MNHNS, SASEGT. Cultured CD4+ T cell DNA was sequenced using the Oncomine TCR Beta short-read assay. TCRdb re-called the PCR reads through MiXCR, storing one row per CDR3 protein. This table has some 4,000 distinct CDR3 sequences, roughly a fifth appearing once. The sequence was collected from a human donor who had recovered from COVID-19. Source material: CD4+ T cells from blood, cultured in vitro. This chain connects TRBV6-1 to TRBJ1-2; D ambiguous. As DNA, the CDR3 is TGTGCCAGCAGTCGTAACGGGCCTAAGCAGAGCTATGGCTACACCTTC. This codes for CASSRNGPKQSYGYTF.